These 21 T cell receptor beta chains were all obtained from the same sample, sequenced in a study of blood T cell repertoires in COVID-19. Repertoires were generated with immunoSEQ multiplex PCR, while TCRdb's copy carries only in-frame clones and drops some. Among 150,000 to 200,000 clones listed, 75% to 90% were seen once. Input material: PBMCs or T cells enriched from blood (not recorded which). Receptors originate from a man aged 35 to 55 who had recovered from COVID-19.

This clone is a singleton in its sample. This chain joins TRBV28 and TRBJ1-2; D is unresolved. The CDR3 runs 13 residues. V was clipped by 6 bases and J by 8 bases, with 16 bases between them. Germline V CDR1 and CDR2: MDHEN, SYDVKM. The CDR3 loop reads CASRAATGLGYTF. The DNA for the CDR3 is TGTGCCAGCAGAGCTGCAACGGGATTGGGCTACACCTTC.

The V call is TRBV6-5, the J call TRBJ2-7; D gene unclear. CDR3 length: 15 residues. Trimming pared 8 bases from V and 3 bases from J, leaving 20 bases between. CDR1 and CDR2 (germline): MNHEY, SVGAGI. CDR3 protein: CASAHFGQFNYEQYF. CDR3 in DNA: TGTGCCAGCGCCCATTTTGGGCAGTTTAACTACGAGCAGTACTTC.

The rearrangement joins TRBV15 to TRBJ2-2, with TRBD2 as a possible D gene (6 bases). The CDR3 extends over 16 amino acids. CDR1 LNHNV and CDR2 YYDKDF come from the germline V gene (reference sequence). Between the trimmed V and J ends, which lost 3 bases and 4 bases, there was a span of 15 bases. The CDR3 sequence is CATSRGGAASTGELFF. Here the CDR3 DNA reads TGTGCCACCAGCAGGGGCGGGGCGGCGAGCACCGGGGAGCTGTTTTTT.

This clone was observed a single time. The chain joins TRBV18 to TRBJ2-1; 9 bases line up with TRBD1. The CDR3 contains 16 residues. Germline V gene sequence: CDR1 KGHSH, CDR2 LQKENI. Trimming at V came to 6 bases and at J to 5 bases, leaving 11 bases not matched to a gene. The CDR3 DNA reads as TGTGCCAGCTCCCTCCGAGGGACAGGGAGCGACAATGAGCAGTTCTTC. Amino acid sequence: CASSLRGTGSDNEQFF.

V gene TRBV9 combines with J gene TRBJ1-4; 9 bases agree with TRBD1. V shed 0 bases and J 7 bases; nucleotides not matched to a gene: 7. The CDR3 sequence is 16 residues long. CDR1 is SGDLS, CDR2 YYNGEE, per germline. The CDR3 loop reads CASSVGGGQGREKLFF. The CDR3 nucleotides are TGTGCCAGCAGCGTAGGTGGGGGACAGGGTCGTGAAAAACTGTTTTTT.

The V gene is TRBV3-1 (or the pseudogene TRBV3-2), the J gene TRBJ1-2; D is ambiguous. With 4 bases removed from V and 3 bases from J, the gap between germline ends came to 18 bases. Germline CDR1 reads LGHDT; CDR2 reads YNNKEL (reference sequence). The CDR3 runs 16 residues. CDR3 loop: CASSPGAGSWYYGYTF. Written as DNA, the CDR3 is TGTGCCAGCAGCCCTGGCGCGGGCTCCTGGTACTATGGCTACACCTTC.

The rearrangement joins TRBV4-1 to TRBJ2-3; 9 bases line up with TRBD2. This CDR3 is built from 15 residues. In germline, CDR1 is MGHRA, CDR2 YSYEKL. Germline trimming cut 1 base from V and 2 bases from J; bases unmatched to any gene: 1. CDR3 sequence: CASSQGTSATDTQYF. For the CDR3, the DNA is TGCGCCAGCAGCCAAGGGACTAGCGCCACAGATACGCAGTATTTT.

V usage is TRBV27 and J usage is TRBJ1-6; weak D call: TRBD1 (6 bases). CDR1 and CDR2 from the germline V gene are MNHEY and SMNVEV (reference sequence). The CDR3 sequence is 16 residues long. The V end lost 4 bases, the J end lost 2 bases, and 12 bases lay between the germline ends. The CDR3 spells CASSSLDSTYNSPLHF. The CDR3 nucleotides are TGTGCCAGCAGTTCCCTGGACAGCACCTATAATTCACCCCTCCACTTT.

As DNA, the CDR3 is TGTGCCAGCAGCGTATTGACGGGGAGCACAGATACGCAGTATTTT. Its protein product is CASSVLTGSTDTQYF. The J gene is TRBJ2-3, the V gene TRBV9, with D possibly matching TRBD2 (5 bases). Germline loops: CDR1 SGDLS, CDR2 YYNGEE. This CDR3 contains 15 residues. Trimming cost V 1 base and J 0 bases, with 9 bases left between them.

This sequence joins TRBV2 and TRBJ1-1; TRBD1 matches at 8 bases. In germline, CDR1 is SNHLY, CDR2 FYNNEI. This CDR3 has 14 residues. Trimming cost V 6 bases and J 1 base; bases outside gene matches: 4. CDR3 sequence reads: CASRVDRENTEAFF. The CDR3 bases are TGTGCCAGCAGGGTGGACAGGGAGAACACTGAAGCTTTCTTT.

V is TRBV10-3 and J is TRBJ1-1, with TRBD1 matching over 10 bases. There are 14 residues in the CDR3. Germline V gene lookup returns CDR1 ENHRY and CDR2 SYGVKD. The trim removed 2 bases at V and 11 bases at J, leaving 8 bases unmatched. The chain's CDR3 is CAISERQGAEGAFF. CDR3 sequence (DNA): TGTGCCATCAGTGAGCGACAGGGGGCCGAGGGGGCTTTCTTT.

The chain employs TRBV5-1 and TRBJ2-3; D gene uncertain. This CDR3 is built from 14 residues. V shed 0 bases and J shed 1 base, with 6 bases lying between them. Per germline, CDR1 SGHRS and CDR2 YFSETQ. The chain's CDR3 is CASSLASGTDTQYF. CDR3 sequence (DNA): TGCGCCAGCAGCTTGGCCTCGGGCACAGATACGCAGTATTTT.

J is TRBJ2-5 and V is TRBV5-1, with 12 bases aligning to TRBD2. Germline V gene lookup returns CDR1 SGHRS and CDR2 YFSETQ. The ends lost 4 bases at V and 5 bases at J; junction bases unmatched: 9. This CDR3 contains 16 residues. The CDR3 is CASSPGTSGPWETQYF. In nucleotides, the CDR3 is TGCGCCAGCAGCCCCGGGACTAGCGGGCCCTGGGAGACCCAGTACTTC. Based on the CDR3 plus reference TRBV5-1 and TRBJ2-5, the full variable domain is KAGVTQTPRYLIKTRGQQVTLSCSPISGHRSVSWYQQTPGQGLQFLFEYFSETQRNKGNFPGRFSGRQFSNSRSEMNVSTLELGDSALYLCASSPGTSGPWETQYFGPGTRLLVL.

The chain is built from TRBV7-9 and TRBJ1-2; possibly TRBD1 for D (5 bases). This CDR3 has 16 amino acids. The germline V gene has CDR1 SEHNR and CDR2 FQNEAQ (reference sequence). The ends were cut back, 5 bases at V and 0 bases at J, with 16 bases in the middle. This CDR3 reads CASSARVGGSNYGYTF. DNA for the CDR3: TGTGCCAGCAGCGCTAGGGTGGGGGGATCTAACTATGGCTACACCTTC.

The CDR3 loop is CATSREDNYEQYF. CDR3 nucleotides: TGTGCCACCAGCAGAGAAGACAACTACGAGCAGTACTTC. V gene TRBV15 combines with J gene TRBJ2-7; D uncertain. V lost 0 bases to trimming and J lost 3 bases, with 6 bases between them. The germline V gene has CDR1 LNHNV and CDR2 YYDKDF (reference sequence). CDR3 length: 13 residues.

The gene calls are TRBV19 and TRBJ1-3; D uncertain. Per the germline V gene, CDR1 is LNHDA and CDR2 is SQIVND (reference sequence). This CDR3 contains 15 residues. The V end lost 4 bases, the J end lost 0 bases, and 10 bases lay between the germline ends. The CDR3 sequence is CASSKLPGSGNTIYF. The CDR3 DNA reads as TGTGCCAGTAGTAAGTTACCGGGCTCTGGAAACACCATATATTTT.

The chain has TRBV29-1 and TRBJ2-7; TRBD2 is a possible D gene (6 bases). V dropped 7 bases and J dropped 2 bases, with 12 bases sitting between them. The CDR3 runs to 12 residues. Germline CDR1 and CDR2: SQVTM and ANQGSEA. CDR3 nucleotides: TGCAGCGCAACAGGACTAACCTACGAGCAGTACTTC. It translates to CSATGLTYEQYF.

Worth noting for this clone: A read error may account for a junction end that differs from germline. CDR3 region: CASSATISHEQYF. The CDR3 DNA follows: TGTGCCAGCAGCGCGACAATCTCCCACGAGCAGTACTTC. V is TRBV9 and J is TRBJ2-7; D remains unclear. The CDR3 length is 13 residues. CDR1 is SGDLS, CDR2 YYNGEE, per germline. Together with reference TRBV9 and TRBJ2-7, the CDR3 gives the full variable domain: DSGVTQTPKHLITATGQRVTLRCSPRSGDLSVYWYQQSLDQGLQFLIQYYNGEERAKGNILERFSAQQFPDLHSELNLSSLELGDSALYFCASSATISHEQYFGPGTRLTVT.

The chain couples TRBV6-5 to TRBJ1-1, with D perhaps TRBD1 (5 bases). CDR3 length: 15 residues. The germline CDR1 and CDR2 sequences are MNHEY and SVGAGI. Trimming pared 6 bases from V and 4 bases from J, leaving 18 bases between. The CDR3 is CASRTGRGRATEAFF. The CDR3 nucleotides read TGTGCCAGCAGGACTGGTAGGGGTAGGGCCACTGAAGCTTTCTTT.

This clone was recorded once. The rearrangement uses TRBV7-6 and TRBJ2-5; 9 bases map to TRBD1. V gave up 5 bases and J gave up 5 bases; unmatched junction bases: 6. CDR3 length: 14 residues. Germline V gives CDR1 SGHVS, CDR2 FNYEAQ. CDR3 loop: CASSRTGEGETQYF. As DNA, the CDR3 is TGTGCCAGCAGCCGGACAGGGGAGGGGGAGACCCAGTACTTC.

The table lists this clone with a count of one. The chain employs TRBV30 and TRBJ1-1; no clear D. The CDR3 contains 12 residues. Trimming stripped 3 bases from V and 7 bases from J, with 12 bases between. The germline V gene has CDR1 GTSNPN and CDR2 SVGIG (reference sequence). The CDR3 DNA sequence: TGTGCCTGGAGCTTTCGAACGGGTGAAGCTTTCTTT. The encoded protein is CAWSFRTGEAFF.